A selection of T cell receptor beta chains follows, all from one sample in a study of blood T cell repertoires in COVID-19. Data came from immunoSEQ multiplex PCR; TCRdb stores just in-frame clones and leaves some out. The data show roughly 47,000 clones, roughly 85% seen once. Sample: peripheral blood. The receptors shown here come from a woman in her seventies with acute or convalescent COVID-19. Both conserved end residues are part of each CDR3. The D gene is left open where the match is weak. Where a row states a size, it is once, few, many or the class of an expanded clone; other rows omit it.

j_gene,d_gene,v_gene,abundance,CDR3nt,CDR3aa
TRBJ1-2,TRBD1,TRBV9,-,TGTGCCAGCAGCGTAGGGAGGGGACAGGGCCAGGGCTACACCTTC,CASSVGRGQGQGYTF
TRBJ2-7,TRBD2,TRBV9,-,TGTGCCAGCAGCGTAGATATCCTAGCGGAAGCCTACGAGCAGTACTTC,CASSVDILAEAYEQYF
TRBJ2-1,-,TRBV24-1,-,TGTGCCACCAGTGGTCGGGGTCTAGGGAGAGAGTCCTACAATGAGCAGTTCTTC,CATSGRGLGRESYNEQFF
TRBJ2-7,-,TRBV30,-,TGTGCCCTCGGACGTCCCCCGGGGGAGCAGTACTTC,CALGRPPGEQYF
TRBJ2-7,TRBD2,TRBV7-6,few,TGTGCCAGCAGCAAGACTAGCGGGGGTACCTACGAGCAGTACTTC,CASSKTSGGTYEQYF
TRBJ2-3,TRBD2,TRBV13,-,TGTGCCAGCAGCTTAGCCCCACTTAGCGGGAGAAGCACAGATACGCAGTATTTT,CASSLAPLSGRSTDTQYF
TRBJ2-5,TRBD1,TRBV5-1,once,TGCGCCAGCAGCCTTGAGACAGGGAAAGAGACCCAGTACTTC,CASSLETGKETQYF
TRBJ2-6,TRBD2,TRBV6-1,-,TGTGCCAGCAGTGAATTAGCGGGAGTGACCGCCTCTGGGGCCAACGTCCTGACTTTC,CASSELAGVTASGANVLTF
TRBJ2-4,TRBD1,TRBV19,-,TGTGCCAGTAGTAGGATCTCAGGGGGCAGAGACATTCAGTACTTC,CASSRISGGRDIQYF
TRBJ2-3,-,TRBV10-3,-,TGTGCCATCAGTGATCGGGGGACAGATAGCACAGATACGCAGTATTTT,CAISDRGTDSTDTQYF
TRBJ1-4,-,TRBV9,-,TGTGCCAGCAGCGTATCGGGGGTTCCCTCAACTAATGAAAAACTGTTTTTT,CASSVSGVPSTNEKLFF
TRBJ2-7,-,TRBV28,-,TGTGCCAGCAGTTTATATGGACAGCACTACGAGCAGTACTTC,CASSLYGQHYEQYF
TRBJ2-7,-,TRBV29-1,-,TGCAGCGTTTCCGAGGGAGTCCGGAGAGAGCAGTACTTC,CSVSEGVRREQYF
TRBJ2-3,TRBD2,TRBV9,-,TGTGCCAGCAGCGTAAGGCGGGAGGGCCATGGGACAGATACGCAGTATTTT,CASSVRREGHGTDTQYF
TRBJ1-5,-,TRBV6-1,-,TGTGCCAGCAGTGATCGGCTCAGGGAAAATCAGCCCCAGCATTTT,CASSDRLRENQPQHF
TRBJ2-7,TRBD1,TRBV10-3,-,TGTGCCATCAGAACGTCCGGGACAGGGGGCGACGAGCAGTACTTC,CAIRTSGTGGDEQYF
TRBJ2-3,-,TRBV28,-,TGTGCCAGCAGATCGGGAGCAAATACGCAGTATTTT,CASRSGANTQYF
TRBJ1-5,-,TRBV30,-,TGTGCCTGCAGGGATAATAGCAATCAGCCCCAGCATTTT,CACRDNSNQPQHF
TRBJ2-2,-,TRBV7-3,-,TGTGCCAGCAGCTTAATGGGTTCGGGTGGGAACACCGGGGAGCTGTTTTTT,CASSLMGSGGNTGELFF
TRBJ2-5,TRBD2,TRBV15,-,TGTGCCACCAGCAGGTGGGGCAGCGGGACCCAAGAGACCCAGTACTTC,CATSRWGSGTQETQYF
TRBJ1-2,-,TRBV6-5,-,TGTGCCGCGGGGGCGTTTAACTATGGCTACACCTTC,CAAGAFNYGYTF
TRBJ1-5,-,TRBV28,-,TGTGCCAGCAGTTTACAGACCCAGCATTTT,CASSLQTQHF
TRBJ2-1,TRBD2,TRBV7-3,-,TGTGCCAGCAGCTTAATCCTTCCGACTAGCGGGAAAAATGAGCAGTTCTTC,CASSLILPTSGKNEQFF
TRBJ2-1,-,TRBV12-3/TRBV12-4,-,TGTGCCAGCATCAAAAGGGGAAATGAGCAGTTCTTC,CASIKRGNEQFF
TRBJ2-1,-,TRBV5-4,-,TGTGCCAGCAGGGGTGGGGGAGGACTCTACAATGAGCAGTTCTTC,CASRGGGGLYNEQFF
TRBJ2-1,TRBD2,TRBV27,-,TGTGCCAGCAGCCAGTGGGGGACTAGCGGGGTTAGCTCCTACAATGAGCAGTTCTTC,CASSQWGTSGVSSYNEQFF
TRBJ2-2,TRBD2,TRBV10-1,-,TGCGCCACCAAATGCGAGCTAGCGGGAGGACGGAACACCGGGGAGCTGTTTTTT,CATKCELAGGRNTGELFF
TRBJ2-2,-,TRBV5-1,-,TGCGCCAGCAGCTTTTGGGGGCCCGCGAACACCGGGGAGCTGTTTTTT,CASSFWGPANTGELFF
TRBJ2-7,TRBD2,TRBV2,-,TGTGCCAGCAGTGAAGCGGAGACTAGCGGCTCCTACGAGCAGTACTTC,CASSEAETSGSYEQYF
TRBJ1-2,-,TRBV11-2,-,TGTGCCAGCAGCTCCCTCGGCGGTCTGAGTGGCTACACCTTC,CASSSLGGLSGYTF
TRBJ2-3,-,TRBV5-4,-,TGTGCCAGCAGTTATAGCACAGATACGCAGTATTTT,CASSYSTDTQYF
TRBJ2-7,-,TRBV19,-,TGTGCCAGTAGTATGCAGGCATCCTACGAGCAGTACTTC,CASSMQASYEQYF
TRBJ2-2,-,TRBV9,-,TGTGCCAGCAGCGTAGACTCAGCGACCGGGGAGCTGTTTTTT,CASSVDSATGELFF
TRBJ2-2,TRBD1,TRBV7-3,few,TGTGCCAGCAGCCACTCATCGGGACAGCTGAACACCGGGGAGCTGTTTTTT,CASSHSSGQLNTGELFF
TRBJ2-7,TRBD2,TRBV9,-,TGTGCCAGCAGCAGGCGGGAGACCCCTTACGAGCAGTACTTC,CASSRRETPYEQYF
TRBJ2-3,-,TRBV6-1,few,TGTGCCAGCAGGGAAGCGGGCTTGGGCACAGATACGCAGTATTTT,CASREAGLGTDTQYF
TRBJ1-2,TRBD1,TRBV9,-,TGTGCCAGCAGCGTAGAAGGAAGGACAGGGCCCTATGGCTACACCTTC,CASSVEGRTGPYGYTF
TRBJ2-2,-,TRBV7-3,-,TGTGCCAGCAGCTTAACCGGAGGGCCCTCCGGGGAGCTGTTTTTT,CASSLTGGPSGELFF
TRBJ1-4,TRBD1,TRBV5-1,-,TGCGCCAGCAAACAGGGGTCTTCAACTAATGAAAAACTGTTTTTT,CASKQGSSTNEKLFF
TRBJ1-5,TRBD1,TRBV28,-,TGTGCCAGCTCGATGTGGGACAGAGATAATCAGCCCCAGCATTTT,CASSMWDRDNQPQHF
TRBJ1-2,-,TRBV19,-,TGTGCCAGTAGTGTCCAGGGCCCCTTCCGAGAAGGGTACACCTTC,CASSVQGPFREGYTF